The 10 T cell receptor beta chains listed next were all sequenced from one sample in a study of breast tumors, draining lymph nodes, adjacent tissues. The lymph nodes were axillary draining lymph nodes from breast cancer patients. TCRdb re-analysed the multiplex PCR reads in MiXCR, keeping a single row per CDR3 protein. The sample consists of 100,000 to 150,000 distinct CDR3 sequences, 20% to 25% of them appearing once. The sample comprised axillary lymph node tissue. The receptor set was obtained from a female donor with breast cancer. Some clones in this sample may be carry-over from other donors' samples.

With respect to this clonotype: This could be a read error, since a much larger clone is one nucleotide away. V and J are TRBV5-1 and TRBJ2-7; D gene uncertain. Trimming took off 5 bases at V and 6 bases at J, with 12 bases between the two ends. Germline V CDR1 and CDR2: SGHRS, YFSETQ. The CDR3 length is 12 residues. The CDR3 DNA is TGCGCCAGCAGGGGCGGCCCCTGCGAGCAGTACTTC. Translating gives CASRGGPCEQYF.

At least ten counts were recorded for this clonotype. This sequence joins TRBV7-9 and TRBJ2-3, with D tentatively TRBD1 (6 bases). Trimming removed 5 bases from V and 2 bases from J, with 11 bases in between. This CDR3 region has 14 residues. Germline lookup yields CDR1 SEHNR and CDR2 FQNEAQ (reference sequence). The CDR3 loop reads CASSLGTNTDTQYF. The CDR3 bases are TGTGCCAGCAGCCTCGGGACAAACACAGATACGCAGTATTTT.

The V gene is TRBV28, the J gene TRBJ2-7; D remains ambiguous. CDR3 length equals 11 residues. CDR1 and CDR2 from the germline V gene are MDHEN and SYDVKM. Trimming pared 7 bases from V and 7 bases from J, leaving 11 bases between. The CDR3 region has the DNA TGTGCCAGCACTATGGGTGGGGAGCAGTACTTC. Translating gives CASTMGGEQYF.

This clonotype was counted a few times. The V call is TRBV28, the J call TRBJ1-4; 8 bases map to TRBD1. The CDR3 runs to 18 residues. In germline, CDR1 is MDHEN, CDR2 SYDVKM. The J segment lost 3 bases and the V segment lost 3 bases, leaving 12 bases of the junction unmatched. The CDR3 is CASSLRRTGRMANEKLFF. CDR3 bases: TGTGCCAGCAGTTTGCGCCGGACAGGGAGAATGGCTAATGAAAAACTGTTTTTT.

This clonotype was counted at least ten times. The chain recombines TRBV24-1 with TRBJ2-3; TRBD2 matches at 7 bases. J lost 5 bases, V lost 1 base, and 8 bases had no gene match. Germline CDR1 KGHDR, CDR2 SFDVKD. The length of the CDR3 is 16 residues. The CDR3 reads CATSDFGGGPVDTQYF. The CDR3 DNA follows: TGTGCCACCAGTGATTTTGGGGGAGGGCCAGTAGATACGCAGTATTTT.

This clonotype was seen repeatedly, ten times or more. The chain is built from TRBV6-1 and TRBJ2-7; 11 bases are shared with TRBD2. Germline CDR1 reads MNHNS; CDR2 reads SASEGT. V trimming: 7 bases; J trimming: 0 bases; junction bases outside the gene matches: 14. This CDR3 spans 18 amino acids. CDR3 bases: TGTGCCAGCATGAAGTGGGGACTAGCGGCGTCGAGCTCCTACGAGCAGTACTTC. It translates to CASMKWGLAASSSYEQYF.

Many counts were recorded for this clonotype. V usage is TRBV7-2 and J usage is TRBJ2-3; no reliable D call. CDR3 length: 14 amino acids. The germline CDR1 and CDR2 sequences are SGHTA and FQGNSA. V was cut by 2 bases and J by 0 bases, with 6 bases left in between. The CDR3: CASSLFGSTDTQYF. The CDR3 bases are TGTGCCAGCAGCTTATTCGGGAGCACAGATACGCAGTATTTT. Full variable domain (missing parts from reference TRBV7-2 and TRBJ2-3): GAGVSQSPSNKVTEKGKDVELRCDPISGHTALYWYRQSLGQGLEFLIYFQGNSAPDKSGLPSDRFSAERTGGSVSTLTIQRTQQEDSAVYLCASSLFGSTDTQYFGPGTRLTVL.

Turning to this clonotype: A much larger clone lies a single base off, so this may be a read error. The gene calls are TRBV20-1 and TRBJ1-2, with TRBD1 matching over 7 bases. The V gene's germline CDR1 is DFQATT and CDR2 SNEGSKA (reference sequence). The CDR3 runs to 13 residues. The CDR3 sequence is CSTRGLQGNGYTF. Here the CDR3 DNA reads TGCAGTACTAGAGGTTTACAGGGGAATGGCTACACCTTC.

Comment on this clonotype: This could be a read error, since a much larger clone is one nucleotide away. V and J are TRBV20-1 and TRBJ2-2; D remains ambiguous. CDR1 DFQATT and CDR2 SNEGSKA come from the germline V gene (reference sequence). This CDR3 spans 14 amino acids. The CDR3 sequence: CGAPKNRNTGELFF. As DNA, the CDR3 is TGCGGTGCCCCCAAAAATCGGAACACCGGGGAGCTGTTTTTT.

A remark on this clonotype: A much larger clone lies a single base off, so this may be a read error. The rearrangement uses TRBV4-2 and TRBJ2-1; 8 nucleotides align to TRBD2. Germline values: CDR1 LGHNA, CDR2 YNFKEQ. The CDR3 is 15 residues long. In nucleotides, the CDR3 is TGTGCCAGCAGCGAAACTAGCGGCTTCTACAGTGAGCAGTTCTTC. It codes for CASSETSGFYSEQFF.